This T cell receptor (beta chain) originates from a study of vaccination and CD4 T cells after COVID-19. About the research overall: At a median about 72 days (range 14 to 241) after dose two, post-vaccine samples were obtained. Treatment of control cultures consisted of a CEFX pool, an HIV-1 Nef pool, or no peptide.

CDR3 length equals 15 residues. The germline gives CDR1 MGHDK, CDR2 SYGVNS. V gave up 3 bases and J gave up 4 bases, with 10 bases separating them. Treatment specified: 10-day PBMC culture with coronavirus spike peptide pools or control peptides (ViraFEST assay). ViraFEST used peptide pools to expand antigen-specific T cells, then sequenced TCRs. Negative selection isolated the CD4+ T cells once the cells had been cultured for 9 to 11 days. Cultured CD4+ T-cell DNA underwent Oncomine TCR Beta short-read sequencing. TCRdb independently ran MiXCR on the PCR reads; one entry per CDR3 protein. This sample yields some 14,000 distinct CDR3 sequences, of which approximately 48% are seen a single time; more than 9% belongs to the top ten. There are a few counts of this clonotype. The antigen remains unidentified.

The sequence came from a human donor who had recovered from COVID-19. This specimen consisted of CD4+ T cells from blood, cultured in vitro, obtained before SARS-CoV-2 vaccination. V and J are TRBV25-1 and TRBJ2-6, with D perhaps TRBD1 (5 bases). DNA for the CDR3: TGTGCCAGCAGTGAGGGGCAATCCGGGGCCAACGTCCTGACTTTC. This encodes CASSEGQSGANVLTF.